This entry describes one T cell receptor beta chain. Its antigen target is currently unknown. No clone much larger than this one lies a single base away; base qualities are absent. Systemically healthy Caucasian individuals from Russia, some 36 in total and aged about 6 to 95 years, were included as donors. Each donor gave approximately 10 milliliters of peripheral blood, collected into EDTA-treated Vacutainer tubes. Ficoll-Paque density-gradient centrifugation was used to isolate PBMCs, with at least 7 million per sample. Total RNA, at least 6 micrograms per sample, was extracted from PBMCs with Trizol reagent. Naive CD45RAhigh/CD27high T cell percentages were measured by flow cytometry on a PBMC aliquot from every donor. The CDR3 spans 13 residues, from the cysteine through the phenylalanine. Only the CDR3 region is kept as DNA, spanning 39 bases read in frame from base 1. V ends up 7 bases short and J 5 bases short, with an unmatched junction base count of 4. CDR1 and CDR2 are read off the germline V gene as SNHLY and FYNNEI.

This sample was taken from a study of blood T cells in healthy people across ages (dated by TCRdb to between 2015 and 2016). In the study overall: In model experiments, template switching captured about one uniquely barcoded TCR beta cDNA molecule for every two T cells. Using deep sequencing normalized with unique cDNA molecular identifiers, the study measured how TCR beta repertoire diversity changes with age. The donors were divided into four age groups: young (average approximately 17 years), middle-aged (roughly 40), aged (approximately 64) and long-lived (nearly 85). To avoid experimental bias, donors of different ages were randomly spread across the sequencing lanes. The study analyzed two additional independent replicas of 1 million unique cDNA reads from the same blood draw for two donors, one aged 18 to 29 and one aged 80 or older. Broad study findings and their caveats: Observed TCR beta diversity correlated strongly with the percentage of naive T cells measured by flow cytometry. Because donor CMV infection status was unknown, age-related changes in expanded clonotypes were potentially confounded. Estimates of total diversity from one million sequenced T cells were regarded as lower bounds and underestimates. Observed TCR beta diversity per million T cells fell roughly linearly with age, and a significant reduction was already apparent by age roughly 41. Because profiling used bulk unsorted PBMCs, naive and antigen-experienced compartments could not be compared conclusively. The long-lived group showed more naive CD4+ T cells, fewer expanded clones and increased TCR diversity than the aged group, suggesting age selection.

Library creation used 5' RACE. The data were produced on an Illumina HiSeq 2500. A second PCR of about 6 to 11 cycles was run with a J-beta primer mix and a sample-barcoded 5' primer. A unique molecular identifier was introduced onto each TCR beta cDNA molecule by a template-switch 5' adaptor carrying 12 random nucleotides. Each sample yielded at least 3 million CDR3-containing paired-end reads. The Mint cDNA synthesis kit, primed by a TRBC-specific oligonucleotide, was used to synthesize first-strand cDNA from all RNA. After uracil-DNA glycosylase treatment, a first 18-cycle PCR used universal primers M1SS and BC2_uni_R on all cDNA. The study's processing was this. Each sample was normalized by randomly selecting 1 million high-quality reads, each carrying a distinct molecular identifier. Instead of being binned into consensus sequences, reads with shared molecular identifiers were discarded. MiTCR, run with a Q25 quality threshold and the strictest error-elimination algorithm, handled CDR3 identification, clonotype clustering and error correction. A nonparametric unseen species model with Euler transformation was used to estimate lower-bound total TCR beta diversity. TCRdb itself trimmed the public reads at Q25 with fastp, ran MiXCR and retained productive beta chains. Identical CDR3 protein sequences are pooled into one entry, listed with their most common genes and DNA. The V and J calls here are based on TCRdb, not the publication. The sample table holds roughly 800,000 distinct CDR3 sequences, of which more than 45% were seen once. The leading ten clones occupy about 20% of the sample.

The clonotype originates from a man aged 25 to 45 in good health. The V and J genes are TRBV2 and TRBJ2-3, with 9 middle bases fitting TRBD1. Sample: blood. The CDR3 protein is CASNRGREDTQYF. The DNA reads TGTGCCAGCAACAGGGGGCGAGAAGATACGCAGTATTTT.